The sequence of this T cell receptor beta chain was determined in a study of cytomegalovirus exposure and HLA in healthy donors. Broader study findings: Some V segments could not be told apart, so they were left out, TRBV6-2 and TRBV6-3 among them. The sole available immune exposure information was CMV serostatus. Common viral pathogens seemed to be connected with several of the most significant clusters, according to a later analysis. Analyses of presence/absence relied on an assumption of roughly uniform sequencing depth across donors.

The CDR3 loop spans 15 amino acids. Germline-derived CDR1 and CDR2 are SGHVS and FQNEAQ. The trim removed 3 bases at V and 3 bases at J, leaving 0 bases unmatched. A single count supports this clone. No antigen is known for it. The PCR made use of 60 Vbeta and 13 Jbeta primers. Libraries were prepared by immunoSEQ multiplex PCR; TCRdb keeps only in-frame clonotypes and omits some of them. The sample carries about 170,000 clones, approximately 80% recorded once. This chain connects TRBV7-8 to TRBJ2-5; the match to TRBD2 covers 14 bases. The sequence was collected from a woman aged 18-30 years in good health and CMV-seronegative. Material: PBMCs. The CDR3 loop is CASSLTSGREETQYF. DNA for the CDR3: TGTGCCAGCAGCTTGACTAGCGGGAGGGAAGAGACCCAGTACTTC. Combining the CDR3 with reference TRBV7-8 and TRBJ2-5 gives the whole variable domain GAGVSQSPRYKVAKRGQDVALRCDPISGHVSLFWYQQALGQGPEFLTYFQNEAQLDKSGLPSDRFFAERPEGSVSTLKIQRTQQEDSAVYLCASSLTSGREETQYFGPGTRLLVL.